Shown below are 30 T cell receptor beta chains from a single sample sequenced in a study of CD8+ T cells in alopecia areata. Extracted from the samples, RNA was reverse transcribed into cDNA to serve as the sequencing template. Assay: immunoSEQ multiplex PCR; the TCRdb copy retains only in-frame clones and omits some. This sample has 95,000 to 110,000 clones; approximately 58% occur once, and the top ten carry around 8.5%. Source material: CD4+ T cells sorted from blood. The receptor source for this set is a human donor in good health.

To note about this clone: This sequence may be a read error, since a much larger clone differs from it by one base. The rearrangement uses TRBV5-8 and TRBJ2-3; D is perhaps TRBD1 or TRBD2 (5 bases each). The CDR3 has 15 amino acids. Germline V CDR1 and CDR2: SGHTS, YDEGEE. The CDR3 here is CASSRGTGSTDTQYF. The CDR3 region has the DNA TGCGCCAGCAGCCGAGGGACGGGAAGCACAGATACGCAGTATTTT.

The rearrangement joins TRBV4-2 to TRBJ2-5; D is ambiguous. Germline V CDR1 and CDR2: LGHNA, YNFKEQ. This CDR3 has 15 amino acids. V dropped 4 bases and J dropped 5 bases, with 17 bases sitting between them. CDR3 protein: CASSPSEGSGETQYF. For the CDR3, the DNA is TGTGCCAGCAGCCCAAGCGAAGGCAGTGGGGAGACCCAGTACTTC.

This clone was detected a few times. The rearrangement joins TRBV29-1 to TRBJ1-2, with TRBD1 matching 8 bases. The CDR3 is 13 residues long. Germline-derived CDR1 and CDR2 are SQVTM and ANQGSEA. V lost 4 bases, J lost 7 bases, and 8 bases stayed unmatched. The CDR3 reads CSVGGQGRGGYTF. In DNA, the CDR3 is TGCAGCGTTGGAGGACAGGGTAGGGGTGGCTACACCTTC. Supplemented by reference TRBV29-1 and TRBJ1-2, the full variable domain reads SAVISQKPSRDICQRGTSLTIQCQVDSQVTMMFWYRQQPGQSLTLIATANQGSEATYESGFVIDKFPISRPNLTFSTLTVSNMSPEDSSIYLCSVGGQGRGGYTFGSGTRLTVV.

The rearrangement uses TRBV23-1 and TRBJ2-5; D may match TRBD1 or TRBD2 (5 bases each). TRBV23-1 falls under the ORF class, with uncertain function. This CDR3 comprises 16 residues. Trimming took 0 bases from V and 5 from J, leaving 16 bases between them. This chain's CDR3 is CASSQSGVGPGETQYF. DNA of the CDR3: TGCGCCAGCAGTCAATCGGGGGTGGGGCCTGGGGAGACCCAGTACTTC.

This clone has more than one count but fewer than ten. DNA of the CDR3: TGTGCCAGCAGTTACTCGAAGGGGGCCGGGCAAGAGACCCAGTACTTC. It is translated as CASSYSKGAGQETQYF. This rearrangement joins TRBV6-5 to TRBJ2-5; 7 bases map to TRBD1. From germline, CDR1 is MNHEY and CDR2 SVGAGI. This CDR3 contains 16 residues. The V segment lost 0 bases and the J segment 2 bases; nucleotides outside the gene matches: 6.

This chain connects TRBV29-1 to TRBJ2-7; D is perhaps TRBD1 (6 bases). Trimming shortened V by 5 bases and J by 4 bases, and 12 bases separated the two germline ends. CDR3 length: 12 residues. Germline assignment: CDR1 SQVTM and CDR2 ANQGSEA. CDR3 protein: CSVSQTGYEQYF. CDR3 in DNA: TGCAGCGTTTCCCAAACAGGGTACGAGCAGTACTTC.

The genes are TRBV11-2 and TRBJ2-7; possibly TRBD1 or TRBD2 for D (6 bases each). Germline V gene data show CDR1 as SGHAT and CDR2 as FQNNGV. The CDR3 consists of 17 residues. Trimming took off 2 bases at V and 1 base at J, with 18 bases between the two ends. CDR3 bases: TGTGCCAGCAGCTTATCCTACTCGACGGGGGCGTCCTACGAGCAGTACTTC. Amino acids: CASSLSYSTGASYEQYF. Combining the CDR3 with reference TRBV11-2 and TRBJ2-7 gives the whole variable domain EAGVAQSPRYKIIEKRQSVAFWCNPISGHATLYWYQQILGQGPKLLIQFQNNGVVDDSQLPKDRFSAERLKGVDSTLKIQPAKLEDSAVYLCASSLSYSTGASYEQYFGPGTRLTVT.

V gene TRBV6-6 combines with J gene TRBJ2-2; no reliable D call. This CDR3 is 14 amino acids long. Germline V CDR1 and CDR2: MNHNY, SVGAGI (reference sequence). Trimming pared 7 bases from V and 2 bases from J, leaving 11 bases between. CDR3: CASKDRANTGELFF. The CDR3 region has the DNA TGTGCCAGCAAAGACCGCGCAAACACCGGGGAGCTGTTTTTT.

The chain recombines TRBV4-3 with TRBJ1-2, with unresolved D. Germline values: CDR1 LGHNA, CDR2 YSLEER. The CDR3 covers 16 residues. Deletions cut 0 bases from V and 2 bases from J, with 13 bases between. The CDR3 loop reads CASSQDSATGNYGYTF. In DNA, the CDR3 is TGCGCCAGCAGCCAAGATTCGGCAACGGGGAACTATGGCTACACCTTC.

The V and J genes are TRBV6-5 and TRBJ1-2, with D unresolved. Germline V gives CDR1 MNHEY, CDR2 SVGAGI. CDR3 size: 14 residues. V lost 0 bases and J 4 bases, leaving 9 bases between the germline ends. CDR3 coding DNA: TGTGCCAGCAGTTACTCGCGAACAGCCTATGGCTACACCTTC. This codes for CASSYSRTAYGYTF.

This clone was found a few times. The rearrangement links TRBV11-2 to TRBJ2-3, with D tentatively TRBD2 (5 bases). Germline lookup yields CDR1 SGHAT and CDR2 FQNNGV. The CDR3 has 14 residues. Deletions cut 5 bases from V and 5 bases from J, with 14 bases between. The CDR3, as DNA: TGTGCCAGCAGCATAAGCCTAGCCGGAGATACGCAGTATTTT. Its protein is CASSISLAGDTQYF.

The chain recombines TRBV11-2 with TRBJ1-6, with 7 nucleotides matching TRBD1. The CDR3 has 14 residues. The V gene's germline CDR1 is SGHAT and CDR2 FQNNGV. V shed 1 base and J 7 bases; nucleotides not matched to a gene: 1. The CDR3 reads CASSLVQGNSPLHF. As DNA, the CDR3 is TGTGCCAGCAGCTTAGTACAGGGGAATTCACCCCTCCACTTT.

This clone was seen only a few times. The rearrangement links TRBV29-1 to TRBJ2-3; D is unresolved. Per germline, CDR1 SQVTM and CDR2 ANQGSEA. The CDR3 consists of 12 residues. The V end lost 4 bases, the J end lost 6 bases, and 11 bases lay between the germline ends. CDR3 loop: CSVVLYSDTQYF. CDR3 DNA sequence: TGCAGCGTTGTTCTCTATTCTGATACGCAGTATTTT.

V gene TRBV11-2 combines with J gene TRBJ1-6; D unresolved. This CDR3 has 18 residues. CDR1 and CDR2 (germline): SGHAT, FQNNGV. Between the trimmed V and J ends, which lost 1 base and 7 bases, there was a span of 20 bases. The CDR3 loop is CASSLVLSLGAGNSPLHF. CDR3 DNA: TGTGCCAGCAGCTTAGTCTTAAGTTTGGGCGCGGGCAATTCACCCCTCCACTTT.

This clone was detected a few times. The chain is built from TRBV7-3 and TRBJ2-4; D is ambiguous. From germline, CDR1 is SGHTA and CDR2 FQGTGA. The V end was cut by 2 bases, the J end by 7 bases, with 12 bases between. The CDR3 has 14 residues. The CDR3 DNA reads TGTGCCAGCAGCTTAGGCCCCCCTCCGAACATTCAGTACTTC. Its protein is CASSLGPPPNIQYF. The full variable domain, in which reference TRBV7-3 and TRBJ2-4 provide the parts outside the CDR3, is GAGVSQTPSNKVTEKGKYVELRCDPISGHTALYWYRQSLGQGPEFLIYFQGTGAADDSGLPNDRFFAVRPEGSVSTLKIQRTERGDSAVYLCASSLGPPPNIQYFGAGTRLSVL.

The chain employs TRBV29-1 and TRBJ1-5, with D uncertain. The CDR3 extends over 13 amino acids. Germline CDR1 SQVTM, CDR2 ANQGSEA. The V end was cut by 3 bases, the J end by 6 bases, with 12 bases between. The CDR3 bases are TGCAGCGTTGAGGAGGGTCTTGGTCAGCCCCAGCATTTT. Protein product: CSVEEGLGQPQHF.

This chain connects TRBV5-1 to TRBJ2-7; 12 bases align to TRBD2. Germline values: CDR1 SGHRS, CDR2 YFSETQ. The CDR3 runs to 17 residues. The V and J ends lost 4 bases and 5 bases, in that order; junction bases with no gene match: 13. The CDR3 region is CASSRNPSGGALNEQYF. As DNA, the CDR3 is TGCGCCAGCAGCCGGAACCCTAGCGGGGGGGCCCTCAACGAGCAGTACTTC.

This clone came up a few times. The chain employs TRBV30 and TRBJ1-1; D is unresolved. V lost 2 bases, J lost 1 base, and 8 bases lay in between. The CDR3 totals 13 residues. Germline V gives CDR1 GTSNPN, CDR2 SVGIG (reference sequence). As DNA, the CDR3 is TGTGCCTGGAGTTGGACGGAGAACACTGAAGCTTTCTTT. Residues: CAWSWTENTEAFF.

The rearrangement uses TRBV5-1 and TRBJ2-1; 16 nucleotides align to TRBD2. The germline CDR1 and CDR2 sequences are SGHRS and YFSETQ. CDR3 length: 16 amino acids. V shed 4 bases, J shed 8 bases, and the junction held 6 bases outside the gene matches. This chain's CDR3 is CASSAGLAGGLDEQFF. CDR3 DNA: TGCGCCAGCAGCGCGGGACTAGCGGGGGGGCTCGATGAGCAGTTCTTC.

The V call is TRBV29-1, the J call TRBJ1-2; no definite D call. CDR1 is SQVTM and CDR2 is ANQGSEA in the germline V gene. Trimming removed 2 bases from V and 7 bases from J, with 14 bases in between. The CDR3 is 13 amino acids. CDR3 residues: CSVERGSGAGYTF. DNA of the CDR3: TGCAGCGTTGAACGAGGGAGCGGTGCTGGCTACACCTTC.

V and J are TRBV25-1 and TRBJ2-1, with 10 bases matching TRBD2. The trim removed 6 bases at V and 4 bases at J, leaving 12 bases unmatched. Germline loops: CDR1 MGHDK, CDR2 SYGVNS. The CDR3 has 17 amino acids. The CDR3 DNA is TGTGCCAGCAGCCCCCAAGGTTCACTAGCGGGGTACAATGAGCAGTTCTTC. Its translation: CASSPQGSLAGYNEQFF.

The chain joins TRBV14 to TRBJ1-1, with D unclear. With 2 bases removed from V and 0 bases from J, the gap between germline ends came to 4 bases. CDR3 size: 13 residues. CDR1 and CDR2 from the germline V gene are SGHDN and FVKESK. CDR3 amino acids: CASSQLLNTEAFF. As DNA, the CDR3 is TGTGCCAGCAGCCAACTTCTGAACACTGAAGCTTTCTTT.

This chain links TRBV30 with TRBJ1-5; perhaps TRBD1 as D (6 bases). The germline V and J ends were trimmed by 2 bases and 0 bases, with 11 bases remaining between them. The CDR3 is 15 residues long. Per germline, CDR1 GTSNPN and CDR2 SVGIG (reference sequence). The DNA of the CDR3 is TGTGCCTGGAGTCCAGGGGCTCATAGCAATCAGCCCCAGCATTTT. This gives the protein CAWSPGAHSNQPQHF.

This clone was seen a few times. The rearrangement joins TRBV30 to TRBJ2-6, with TRBD1 matching 7 bases. Germline CDR1 reads GTSNPN; CDR2 reads SVGIG (reference sequence). Trimming at V came to 0 bases and at J to 0 bases, leaving 8 bases not matched to a gene. This CDR3 is built from 18 residues. The CDR3 loop is CAWSVWTGSFSGANVLTF. In DNA, the CDR3 is TGTGCCTGGAGTGTCTGGACAGGATCATTCTCTGGGGCCAACGTCCTGACTTTC.

V usage is TRBV27 and J usage is TRBJ2-3; D gene ambiguous. Germline V CDR1 and CDR2: MNHEY, SMNVEV (reference sequence). The CDR3 covers 11 residues. CDR3 amino acids: CDTPVTDTQYF. CDR3 bases: TGTGACACGCCCGTCACAGATACGCAGTATTTT.

The CDR3 sequence: CASSLGQMNTEAFF. CDR3 in DNA: TGTGCCAGCAGCTTAGGTCAGATGAACACTGAAGCTTTCTTT. The rearrangement uses TRBV7-9 and TRBJ1-1, with unresolved D. The CDR3 sequence is 14 residues long. The germline gives CDR1 SEHNR, CDR2 FQNEAQ (reference sequence). The V and J ends lost 1 base and 0 bases respectively, with 6 bases between them.

V is TRBV27 and J is TRBJ2-7; 10 bases agree with TRBD1. CDR3 length equals 18 residues. V lost 0 bases, J lost 5 bases, and 13 bases stayed unmatched. Germline V lookup: CDR1 MNHEY, CDR2 SMNVEV (reference sequence). The CDR3, as DNA: TGTGCCAGCAGTTTATCGACCCCCGGGACAGGGGTTTTGGACGAGCAGTACTTC. Its protein is CASSLSTPGTGVLDEQYF.

This clone showed up just a few times. This chain joins TRBV5-1 and TRBJ2-7; TRBD1 is a possible D gene (6 bases). Germline assignment: CDR1 SGHRS and CDR2 YFSETQ. This CDR3 is built from 15 residues. The V end lost 0 bases, the J end lost 4 bases, and 14 bases lay between the germline ends. CDR3: CASSLAGPGDYEQYF. The CDR3 region has the DNA TGCGCCAGCAGCTTGGCCGGTCCAGGGGATTACGAGCAGTACTTC.

This clone was observed a few times. This chain uses TRBV28 with TRBJ2-7; a weak D match, TRBD2 (5 bases). Trimming left V 7 bases short and J 3 bases short, with 10 bases between. Germline V gives CDR1 MDHEN, CDR2 SYDVKM. The CDR3 has 12 residues. CDR3 in amino acids: CASNPGNYEQYF. Written as DNA, the CDR3 is TGTGCCAGCAACCCGGGAAACTACGAGCAGTACTTC.

This clone was counted a few times. The chain employs TRBV28 and TRBJ1-2; 8 nucleotides match TRBD1. Per the germline V gene, CDR1 is MDHEN and CDR2 is SYDVKM. This CDR3 spans 13 amino acids. The ends lost 2 bases at V and 8 bases at J; junction bases unmatched: 4. CDR3 DNA sequence: TGTGCCAGCAGTTTACAGGGGGCTCGGGGCTACACCTTC. It yields the protein CASSLQGARGYTF.